The T cell receptor (beta chain) under discussion was sequenced for a study of OX40 agonist ivuxolimab in advanced cancers. Whole-study findings and limits: At doses 0.1 to 3.0 mg/kg, CD4+ and CD8+ clones expanded. CD8+ T cells (on average) carried more expanded clones than CD4+ T cells.

The assay was immunoSEQ multiplex PCR, and TCRdb's table has in-frame clones only and misses some. The sample records tens of thousands of clones, around 90% being singletons. V was cut by 5 bases and J by 4 bases, with 15 bases left in between. Germline V gene sequence: CDR1 SGHAT, CDR2 FQNNGV. There are 15 residues in the CDR3. Worth noting for this clone: Its target is not known.

The sequenced sample was CD4+ or CD8+ T cells sorted from blood, obtained in a trial of the OX40 agonist ivuxolimab. The V and J genes are TRBV11-2 and TRBJ1-5, with D possibly TRBD1 on 5 matching bases. The clonotype was recovered from an adult with an advanced solid tumor such as melanoma, head and neck, liver or kidney cancer. The CDR3 coding sequence is TGTGCCAGCAGCCTACAGGAGTGGGGGAATCAGCCCCAGCATTTT. Its protein product is CASSLQEWGNQPQHF.